The T cell receptor (beta chain) under discussion was sequenced for a study of OX40 agonist ivuxolimab in advanced cancers. Turning to the study itself: Earlier anti-PD-1, anti-PD-L1 or anti-CTLA-4 therapy was permitted; around 40% had received some.

Study observations and caveats: Part of the nonresponder group also had normalized T-cell clonal expansion that was low. Dose levels from 0.1 to 3.0 mg/kg saw CD4+ and CD8+ blood T cells expand clonally by week 6.

The CDR3 covers 11 residues. Trimming removed 6 bases from V and 10 bases from J, with 12 bases in between. Germline lookup yields CDR1 MNHNY and CDR2 SVGAGI (reference sequence). A history of autoimmune disease or systemic immunosuppression excluded patients. The table came from immunoSEQ multiplex PCR; TCRdb's copy has only in-frame clones and leaves some out. The repertoire holds 39,000 or so clones, with around nine tenths as singletons. In regard to this clone: Antigen specificity is unknown.

The chain uses TRBV6-6 and TRBJ1-2; D call uncertain. The clonotype comes from an adult with an advanced solid tumor such as melanoma, head and neck, liver or kidney cancer. Source: CD4+ or CD8+ T cells sorted from blood, taken in a trial of the OX40 agonist ivuxolimab. CDR3 residues: CASSPEDDYTF. The DNA for the CDR3 is TGTGCCAGCAGCCCTGAGGATGACTACACCTTC.